Below are 14 T cell receptor beta chains sequenced from a single sample in a study of blood T cell repertoires in COVID-19. Repertoires were generated with immunoSEQ multiplex PCR, while TCRdb's copy carries only in-frame clones and drops some. The table includes some 300,000 clones, around four fifths detected once. The sample taken for sequencing was peripheral blood. Receptors originate from a woman between 50 and 59 years old with active or convalescent COVID-19.

This chain links TRBV18 with TRBJ2-1, with 8 bases lining up with TRBD2. The V gene's germline CDR1 is KGHSH and CDR2 LQKENI. CDR3 length: 17 residues. The ends lost 6 bases at V and 2 bases at J; junction bases unmatched: 12. For the CDR3, the DNA is TGTGCCAGCTCCGGACAGTCGAAAGCGGGAGCCTACAATGAGCAGTTCTTC. Amino acids: CASSGQSKAGAYNEQFF.

The V gene is TRBV3-1 (or the pseudogene TRBV3-2), the J gene TRBJ2-1; D uncertain. Trimming stripped 1 base from V and 0 bases from J, with 13 bases between. The CDR3 runs 17 residues. Germline loops: CDR1 LGHDT, CDR2 YNNKEL (reference sequence). This chain's CDR3 is CASSQGTLGSSYNEQFF. In nucleotides, the CDR3 is TGTGCCAGCAGCCAAGGAACCCTAGGTAGCTCCTACAATGAGCAGTTCTTC.

This clone was seen ten or more times. V gene TRBV7-8 combines with J gene TRBJ2-1, with TRBD2 matching over 12 bases. Germline trimming cut 5 bases from V and 15 bases from J; bases unmatched to any gene: 8. Germline CDR1 and CDR2: SGHVS and FQNEAQ. CDR3 length: 13 amino acids. In DNA, the CDR3 is TGTGCCAGCAGCCTCAGGACTAGCGGGGTCGGGTTCTTC. Its translation: CASSLRTSGVGFF.

Turning to this clone: Other DNA sequences in the sample encode the same CDR3. The chain employs TRBV18 and TRBJ1-6, with unresolved D. The V end was cut by 3 bases, the J end by 0 bases, with 6 bases between. The CDR3 covers 15 residues. Germline CDR1 and CDR2: KGHSH and LQKENI. This CDR3 reads CASSPLSSYNSPLHF. The CDR3 bases are TGTGCCAGCTCACCGCTGAGCTCCTATAATTCACCCCTCCACTTT.

This chain joins TRBV27 and TRBJ2-2; possible D gene TRBD1, 6 bases. Between the trimmed V and J ends, which lost 1 base and 2 bases, there was a span of 11 bases. Germline-derived CDR1 and CDR2 are MNHEY and SMNVEV (reference sequence). CDR3 length equals 16 residues. This CDR3 is CASSLFAGVNTGELFF. Written as DNA, the CDR3 is TGTGCCAGCAGTTTATTTGCAGGGGTCAACACCGGGGAGCTGTTTTTT.

The chain combines TRBV5-1 with TRBJ2-1, with D tentatively TRBD1 (6 bases). CDR1 SGHRS and CDR2 YFSETQ come from the germline V gene. The CDR3 is 11 amino acids. The V and J ends lost 7 bases and 9 bases respectively, with 11 bases between them. This chain's CDR3 is CASFRGGEQFF. CDR3 in DNA: TGCGCCAGCTTCAGAGGGGGTGAGCAGTTCTTC.

The chain uses TRBV4-1 and TRBJ2-5; 7 positions match TRBD2. Germline V gene data show CDR1 as MGHRA and CDR2 as YSYEKL. The trim removed 1 base at V and 2 bases at J, leaving 16 bases unmatched. The CDR3 loop spans 19 amino acids. The CDR3 region has the DNA TGCGCCAGCAGCCAAGGGTTGCGGTCTAGCGGAAAGCTACAAGAGACCCAGTACTTC. Protein sequence: CASSQGLRSSGKLQETQYF.

V and J are TRBV7-2 and TRBJ1-5; D gene ambiguous. Germline V CDR1 and CDR2: SGHTA, FQGNSA. This CDR3 comprises 14 residues. V was pared by 1 base and J by 3 bases, with 7 bases between. CDR3 in DNA: TGTGCCAGCAGCTTAGTGGGCAACAATCAGCCCCAGCATTTT. Its protein product is CASSLVGNNQPQHF.

The chain employs TRBV29-1 and TRBJ2-2, with 9 nucleotides matching TRBD2. The V and J ends lost 4 bases and 0 bases, in that order; junction bases with no gene match: 6. The CDR3 contains 16 residues. The V gene's germline CDR1 is SQVTM and CDR2 ANQGSEA. In DNA, the CDR3 is TGCAGCGTTGGAGCGGGGGGCTCCCCGAACACCGGGGAGCTGTTTTTT. Protein: CSVGAGGSPNTGELFF.

The genes are TRBV5-6 and TRBJ2-7; D may be TRBD1 (5 bases). Germline V gene data show CDR1 as SGHDT and CDR2 as YYEEEE. This CDR3 region has 12 residues. The V gene lost 3 bases and the J gene lost 3 bases, with 7 bases spanning the gap. CDR3 amino acids: CASSSQGYEQYF. The CDR3 DNA follows: TGTGCCAGCAGCTCCCAGGGCTACGAGCAGTACTTC. Together with reference TRBV5-6 and TRBJ2-7, the CDR3 gives the full variable domain: DAGVTQSPTHLIKTRGQQVTLRCSPKSGHDTVSWYQQALGQGPQFIFQYYEEEERQRGNFPDRFSGHQFPNYSSELNVNALLLGDSALYLCASSSQGYEQYFGPGTRLTVT.

The chain combines TRBV11-2 with TRBJ2-5; 13 bases are a match to TRBD2. The V and J ends lost 0 bases and 5 bases, in that order; junction bases with no gene match: 0. CDR1 and CDR2 from the germline V gene are SGHAT and FQNNGV. The CDR3 length is 15 residues. CDR3 sequence (DNA): TGTGCCAGCAGCTTAGAGACTAGCGGGAGGGAGACCCAGTACTTC. Translated: CASSLETSGRETQYF.

The V gene is TRBV27, the J gene TRBJ2-7; D perhaps matches TRBD2 (5 bases). CDR3 length: 14 amino acids. V dropped 4 bases and J dropped 5 bases, with 15 bases sitting between them. Germline-derived CDR1 and CDR2 are MNHEY and SMNVEV (reference sequence). The CDR3 is CASSSDRGGNEQYF. DNA for the CDR3: TGTGCCAGCAGTTCCGACCGCGGAGGAAACGAGCAGTACTTC.

This chain joins TRBV28 and TRBJ2-1; TRBD1 might be the D (5 bases). The V end lost 6 bases, the J end lost 7 bases, and 16 bases lay between the germline ends. The CDR3 runs 14 residues. Germline lookup yields CDR1 MDHEN and CDR2 SYDVKM. This chain's CDR3 is CASSTPRTTNEQFF. CDR3 sequence (DNA): TGTGCCAGCAGCACACCCCGGACAACGAATGAGCAGTTCTTC.

The chain employs TRBV6-1 and TRBJ1-2; D is possibly TRBD1 (5 bases). V lost 3 bases, J lost 4 bases, and 15 bases lay in between. Germline V CDR1 and CDR2: MNHNS, SASEGT. The CDR3 runs to 15 residues. The CDR3 spells CASSDKGEVGYGYTF. The DNA for the CDR3 is TGTGCCAGCAGTGATAAAGGGGAAGTGGGCTATGGCTACACCTTC.